A single sample is the source of the 25 T cell receptor beta chains below, sequenced in a study of cytomegalovirus exposure and HLA in healthy donors. Researchers ran the PCR with 60 Vbeta and 13 Jbeta primers. TCRdb's table, derived via immunoSEQ multiplex PCR, lists solely in-frame clones and lacks some. The table lists 95,000 to 100,000 clones, approximately 76% of them singletons, with around 20% in the top ten. The sequenced sample was PBMCs. The receptors here all came from a woman in her sixties or seventies in good health and CMV-seropositive.

This chain joins TRBV10-1 and TRBJ1-1; 8 positions agree with TRBD1. The J segment lost 4 bases and the V segment lost 4 bases, leaving 8 bases of the junction unmatched. The CDR3 has 15 amino acids. Germline CDR1 reads WNHNN; CDR2 reads SYGVQD (reference sequence). CDR3 in DNA: TGCGCCAGCAGTGCAGGGGGCTCCCTGGGCACTGAAGCTTTCTTT. Translated: CASSAGGSLGTEAFF.

Only one count was recorded for this clone. The chain joins TRBV18 to TRBJ1-2; D not resolved. The V gene lost 2 bases and the J gene lost 6 bases, with 13 bases spanning the gap. Germline V CDR1 and CDR2: KGHSH, LQKENI. The CDR3 loop spans 14 amino acids. CDR3 sequence (DNA): TGTGCCAGCTCACCAGTCAAGAGCCACCATGGCTACACCTTC. Protein product: CASSPVKSHHGYTF.

Only a few counts were recorded for this clone. The chain is built from TRBV4-1 and TRBJ1-4; a possible D gene is TRBD1 (6 bases). Germline assignment: CDR1 MGHRA and CDR2 YSYEKL. V gave up 1 base and J gave up 8 bases, with 11 bases separating them. The CDR3 runs to 14 residues. The CDR3 reads CASSQAPGDEKLFF. The CDR3 bases are TGCGCCAGCAGCCAAGCGCCAGGGGACGAAAAACTGTTTTTT.

This clone was observed a single time. The chain uses TRBV29-1 and TRBJ2-2; D is uncertain. V was pared by 6 bases and J by 3 bases, with 8 bases between. Germline V gives CDR1 SQVTM, CDR2 ANQGSEA. The CDR3 has 12 residues. CDR3 loop: CSVTLDTGELFF. CDR3 sequence (DNA): TGCAGCGTCACCTTAGACACCGGGGAGCTGTTTTTT.

V gene TRBV7-2 combines with J gene TRBJ2-5; D unresolved. The CDR3 runs to 14 residues. V was clipped by 5 bases and J by 5 bases, with 15 bases between them. CDR1 and CDR2 (germline): SGHTA, FQGNSA. The CDR3 DNA follows: TGTGCCAGCAGCCCTACGGTCGTCCGCGAGACCCAGTACTTC. As protein: CASSPTVVRETQYF.

V and J are TRBV7-9 and TRBJ2-7; a weak D match, TRBD2 (5 bases). Looked up from germline, CDR1 is SEHNR and CDR2 is FQNEAQ (reference sequence). The germline V and J ends were trimmed by 11 bases and 6 bases, with 11 bases remaining between them. This CDR3 contains 10 residues. The CDR3 reads CACGLGEQYF. The CDR3 coding sequence is TGTGCCTGTGGACTGGGCGAGCAGTACTTC.

This clone was observed a single time. V gene TRBV18 combines with J gene TRBJ2-7; weak D call: TRBD1 (6 bases). This CDR3 has 16 amino acids. Trimming shortened V by 3 bases and J by 3 bases, and 18 bases separated the two germline ends. The germline gives CDR1 KGHSH, CDR2 LQKENI. The CDR3 spells CASSPPETGPHYEQYF. The CDR3 DNA is TGTGCCAGCTCACCCCCCGAAACAGGGCCTCACTACGAGCAGTACTTC. Supplemented by reference TRBV18 and TRBJ2-7, the full variable domain reads NAGVMQNPRHLVRRRGQEARLRCSPMKGHSHVYWYRQLPEEGLKFMVYLQKENIIDESGMPKERFSAEFPKEGPSILRIQQVVRGDSAAYFCASSPPETGPHYEQYFGPGTRLTVT.

V is TRBV10-2 and J is TRBJ2-7; D is perhaps TRBD2 (6 bases). The CDR3 has 15 amino acids. Germline CDR1 WSHSY, CDR2 SAAADI. The V end was cut by 6 bases, the J end by 0 bases, with 15 bases between. The CDR3 sequence is CASRAVGGFSYEQYF. CDR3 coding DNA: TGCGCCAGCAGGGCGGTTGGGGGGTTCTCCTACGAGCAGTACTTC.

V gene TRBV27 combines with J gene TRBJ1-2; TRBD1 agrees at 7 bases. V was clipped by 7 bases and J by 7 bases; unmatched bases: 15. The CDR3 extends over 15 amino acids. Germline-derived CDR1 and CDR2 are MNHEY and SMNVEV (reference sequence). The CDR3 here is CASTPGGGSRGGYTF. The CDR3 nucleotides read TGTGCCAGCACCCCAGGGGGTGGGTCGAGGGGTGGCTACACCTTC.

This rearrangement joins TRBV28 to TRBJ2-5, with D uncertain. The DNA end favors TRBJ2-7, so the J call may be wrong. This CDR3 is built from 12 residues. CDR1 MDHEN and CDR2 SYDVKM come from the germline V gene. CDR3 sequence: CASSLVSYEQYF. CDR3 bases: TGTGCCAGCAGTTTAGTATCCTACGAGCAGTACTTC.

CDR3 amino acids: CASRTVPPYEQYF. As DNA, the CDR3 is TGTGCCAGCCGGACAGTGCCTCCCTACGAGCAGTACTTC. V and J are TRBV6-5 and TRBJ2-7, with TRBD1 as a possible D gene (6 bases). CDR1 is MNHEY, CDR2 SVGAGI, per germline. Trimming cost V 8 bases and J 2 bases, with 13 bases left between them. The CDR3 has 13 amino acids.

The V call is TRBV19, the J call TRBJ1-5; TRBD1 matches 7 bases. The trim removed 6 bases at V and 3 bases at J, leaving 11 bases unmatched. The CDR3 is made up of 16 amino acids. Germline V CDR1 and CDR2: LNHDA, SQIVND (reference sequence). CDR3: CASRNRGRLDNQPQHF. The CDR3, as DNA: TGTGCCAGTAGGAACAGGGGAAGGCTGGACAATCAGCCCCAGCATTTT.

The gene calls are TRBV5-4 and TRBJ2-2, with 8 bases aligning to TRBD1. The junction had 3 bases not matched to a gene; V was cut back by 1 base and J by 4 bases. CDR3 size: 15 residues. Looked up from germline, CDR1 is SGHNT and CDR2 is YYREEE (reference sequence). CDR3 amino acids: CASSLSGGFTGELFF. CDR3 coding DNA: TGTGCCAGCAGCTTGTCAGGGGGCTTCACCGGGGAGCTGTTTTTT.

The DNA of the CDR3 is TGTGCCAGCAGCGCCAGCGGACTAGTCCCGATGGAGGAGACCCAGTACTTC. Translating gives CASSASGLVPMEETQYF. The chain couples TRBV7-9 to TRBJ2-5, with 7 bases fitting TRBD2. The germline gives CDR1 SEHNR, CDR2 FQNEAQ (reference sequence). Germline trimming cut 5 bases from V and 5 bases from J; bases unmatched to any gene: 17. The length of the CDR3 is 17 residues. The full variable domain, rest sourced from reference TRBV7-9 and TRBJ2-5, is DTGVSQNPRHKITKRGQNVTFRCDPISEHNRLYWYRQTLGQGPEFLTYFQNEAQLEKSRLLSDRFSAERPKGSFSTLEIQRTEQGDSAMYLCASSASGLVPMEETQYFGPGTRLLVL.

CDR3: CASSLGGEKLFF. In DNA, the CDR3 is TGTGCCAGCAGCTTGGGAGGCGAAAAACTGTTTTTT. J is TRBJ1-4 and V is TRBV5-6; no definite D call. V was shortened by 0 bases and J by 8 bases, with 5 bases between the two germline ends. The CDR3 sequence is 12 residues long. CDR1 SGHDT and CDR2 YYEEEE come from the germline V gene.

V is TRBV15 and J is TRBJ2-5; TRBD2 matches 7 bases. Germline-derived CDR1 and CDR2 are LNHNV and YYDKDF (reference sequence). CDR3 length: 15 residues. J gave up 4 bases and V 0 bases, and 5 bases lay outside the gene matches. The CDR3 here is CATSRDMRERETQYF. The CDR3 nucleotides read TGTGCCACCAGCAGAGATATGCGGGAGCGAGAGACCCAGTACTTC.

The chain recombines TRBV19 with TRBJ1-5; TRBD1 might be the D (5 bases). CDR1 is LNHDA, CDR2 SQIVND, per germline (reference sequence). The V end was cut by 4 bases, the J end by 11 bases, with 18 bases between. The CDR3 has 14 residues. The CDR3 region is CASSKGRGLWAQHF. CDR3 in DNA: TGTGCCAGTAGTAAGGGACGGGGACTCTGGGCCCAGCATTTT.

This chain connects TRBV15 to TRBJ1-3; 9 bases map to TRBD1. Germline-derived CDR1 and CDR2 are LNHNV and YYDKDF (reference sequence). This CDR3 region has 19 residues. V was pared by 3 bases and J by 3 bases, with 15 bases of the junction left unmatched. CDR3 region: CATSRGDRAPASGGNTIYF. The CDR3 nucleotides read TGTGCCACCAGCAGGGGGGACAGGGCCCCTGCATCGGGTGGAAACACCATATATTTT.

The chain links TRBV6-6 to TRBJ1-5; D unresolved. Germline CDR1 and CDR2: MNHNY and SVGAGI (reference sequence). The CDR3 has 13 amino acids. The V gene lost 6 bases and the J gene lost 3 bases, with 9 bases spanning the gap. DNA of the CDR3: TGTGCCAGCAGCTCAACAAACAATCAGCCCCAGCATTTT. This sequence encodes CASSSTNNQPQHF.

The rearrangement joins TRBV30 to TRBJ1-3; D is undetermined. Trimming left V 2 bases short and J 0 bases short, with 11 bases between. The CDR3 loop spans 15 amino acids. Germline CDR1 reads GTSNPN; CDR2 reads SVGIG (reference sequence). As DNA, the CDR3 is TGTGCCTGGAGTTACACACCTAGCTCTGGAAACACCATATATTTT. Translated, it gives CAWSYTPSSGNTIYF.

The chain links TRBV7-2 to TRBJ2-7, with a weak D call TRBD1 (7 bases). Trimming removed 0 bases at V and 0 bases at J, with 12 bases between. This CDR3 spans 16 amino acids. Germline V gives CDR1 SGHTA, CDR2 FQGNSA. In DNA form, the CDR3 reads TGTGCCAGCAGCTTAGCGAGCCAGGGGGGCTCCTACGAGCAGTACTTC. It specifies CASSLASQGGSYEQYF.

V and J are TRBV7-9 and TRBJ1-1, with D possibly TRBD1 on 6 matching bases. V was pared by 6 bases and J by 8 bases, with 10 bases between. CDR3 length equals 11 residues. The germline V gene encodes CDR1 SEHNR and CDR2 FQNEAQ (reference sequence). The CDR3 region is CASRGAQEAFF. The CDR3 DNA reads as TGTGCCAGCAGGGGGGCTCAAGAAGCTTTCTTT.

The chain has TRBV4-1 and TRBJ2-7; the match to TRBD2 covers 9 bases. The CDR3 is 15 residues long. Germline CDR1 MGHRA, CDR2 YSYEKL. V gave up 4 bases and J gave up 0 bases; unmatched junction bases: 4. CDR3 DNA: TGCGCCAGCAGCCCTCGGACTAGCGACTCCTACGAGCAGTACTTC. This gives the protein CASSPRTSDSYEQYF.

V usage is TRBV2 and J usage is TRBJ2-1, with D possibly TRBD1 on 5 matching bases. The CDR3 is made up of 12 amino acids. Germline assignment: CDR1 SNHLY and CDR2 FYNNEI. Deletions cut 5 bases from V and 9 bases from J, with 11 bases between. The CDR3 here is CASSMDMGEQFF. The CDR3 DNA is TGTGCCAGCAGTATGGACATGGGTGAGCAGTTCTTC.

The table lists this clone with a few counts. An end of the junction differs from the germline gene, which may be a read error. The chain combines TRBV4-1 with TRBJ2-7, with 11 bases lining up with TRBD2. Germline V gene lookup returns CDR1 MGHRA and CDR2 YSYEKL. The CDR3 is 15 amino acids. The CDR3 coding sequence is TGTGCCAGCAGCCGAGGGACTAGCGGAACCTACGAGCAGTACTTC. Translated, it gives CASSRGTSGTYEQYF.